This is a list of T cell receptor beta chains from one sample in a study of cytomegalovirus exposure and HLA in healthy donors. This table comes from immunoSEQ multiplex PCR, and its TCRdb copy is limited to in-frame clones, with some not included. The table has about 270,000 clones, 75% to 90% seen once; the top ten hold almost 4%. Specimen: PBMCs. The receptor source for this set is a man aged 35 to 55 in good health and CMV-seropositive. The CDR3 runs from the conserved cysteine through the conserved F or W. The size field is filled for only some rows; it gives once, few, many or a size class.

- TRBV7-9 CASSLLLGQANYGYTF
- TRBV12-2 CASRIRTGGLLPQHF
- TRBV7-9 CASSSAWGPNQPQHF
once TRBV5-4 CASSSRTALEAFF
- TRBV2 CASSEAPYISYEQYF
- TRBV10-1 CASLLRDRIRYTQYF
- TRBV7-9 CASSFADSGNTIYF
- TRBV28 CASRAPGGNSYEQYF
- TRBV7-7 CASRPTGATEAFF
once TRBV7-9 CASSLAITGQETQYF
- TRBV6-8 CASSPGQNYSNQPQHF
- TRBV5-6 CASSTGSYSNQPQHF
once TRBV5-1 CASSLRQDNEQFF
- TRBV6-1 CAGRQGVQETQYF
- TRBV7-8 CASSPRREGNQPQHF
- TRBV5-5 CASSLGRQGQNIQYF
- TRBV5-6 CASSLVQGAKLYGYTF
- TRBV6-1 CASSRRDRGSGELFF
once TRBV5-6 CASSAVPGAYEQYF
- TRBV19 CASSIGTGGLYEQYF
- TRBV29-1 CSVEGQNSGANVLTF
- TRBV28 CASSGAGGSNQPQHF
- TRBV4-2 CASSQIAGASGGYEQYF
few TRBV6-5 CASSYSATGEYGYTF
- TRBV7-9 CASSLERGSSYNEQFF
- TRBV5-4 CASSPGQDQPQHF
few TRBV28 CASSTSEVFSNQPQHF
- TRBV28 CASSLGLVRNTDTQYF
once TRBV20-1 CSASGRTEAFF
- TRBV5-6 CASSLEGAGSTDTQYF
- TRBV6-5 CASSPGTGSYEQYF
- TRBV5-1 CASSLGQYNEKLFF
- TRBV7-2 CASSLGGGSSGRNEQYF
- TRBV27 CASSPQGAQSGNTIYF
- TRBV27 CASSLSSGTGGTQYF
many TRBV5-6 CASSAGQVTYEQYF
- TRBV5-1 CASSLETGVNEKLFF
- TRBV7-2 CASSIGQPSNQPQHF
- TRBV6-1 CASRGTGNTEAFF
- TRBV2 CASMGSWASGRAKYEQYF
- TRBV7-9 CSSSPPGGGVTYEQYF
- TRBV28 CASTRGTSRETQYF
once TRBV6-4 CASSDWGGNEQFF
- TRBV27 CASSHVGEQYF
- TRBV7-9 CASSLRLAGFQETQYF